The clone carrying this TCR beta chain was found many times. The antigen remains undetermined. According to the study, genomic DNA was the template for TCR beta VDJ and CDR3 profiling. TCRdb called the reads again in MiXCR, with one record for every CDR3 protein. This table holds around 400,000 distinct CDR3 sequences, roughly 68% found once. The sample originates from a study of CD8+CD57+ T cells in acquired aplastic anemia. Whole-study results and caveats: With respect to CD8+ Simpson's diversity, patients and controls did not differ significantly.

The germline V gene has CDR1 GTSNPN and CDR2 SVGIG (reference sequence). This CDR3 is built from 14 residues. V lost 0 bases and J lost 7, with 12 bases in between. This TCR derives from a human donor in good health, serving as a control. V usage is TRBV30 and J usage is TRBJ1-4; D not resolved. Sequenced sample: sorted CD4+, CD8+, or CD8+CD57+ T cells (not recorded which) from PBMCs. The CDR3 here is CAWSVGSLTEKLFF. In nucleotides, the CDR3 is TGTGCCTGGAGTGTGGGCAGCTTGACTGAAAAACTGTTTTTT.